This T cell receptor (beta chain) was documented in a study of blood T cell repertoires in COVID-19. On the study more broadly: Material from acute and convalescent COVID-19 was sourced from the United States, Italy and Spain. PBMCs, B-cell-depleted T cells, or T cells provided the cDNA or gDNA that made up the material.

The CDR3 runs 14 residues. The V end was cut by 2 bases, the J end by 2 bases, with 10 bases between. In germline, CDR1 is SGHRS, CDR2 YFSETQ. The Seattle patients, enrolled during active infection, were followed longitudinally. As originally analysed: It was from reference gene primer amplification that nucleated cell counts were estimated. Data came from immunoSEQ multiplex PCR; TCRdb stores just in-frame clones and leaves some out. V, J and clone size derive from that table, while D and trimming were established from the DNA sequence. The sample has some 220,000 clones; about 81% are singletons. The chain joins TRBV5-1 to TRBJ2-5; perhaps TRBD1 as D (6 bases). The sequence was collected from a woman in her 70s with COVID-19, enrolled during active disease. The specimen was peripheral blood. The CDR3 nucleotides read TGCGCCAGCAGCTTACAGGGACCTCAAGAGACCCAGTACTTC. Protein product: CASSLQGPQETQYF.